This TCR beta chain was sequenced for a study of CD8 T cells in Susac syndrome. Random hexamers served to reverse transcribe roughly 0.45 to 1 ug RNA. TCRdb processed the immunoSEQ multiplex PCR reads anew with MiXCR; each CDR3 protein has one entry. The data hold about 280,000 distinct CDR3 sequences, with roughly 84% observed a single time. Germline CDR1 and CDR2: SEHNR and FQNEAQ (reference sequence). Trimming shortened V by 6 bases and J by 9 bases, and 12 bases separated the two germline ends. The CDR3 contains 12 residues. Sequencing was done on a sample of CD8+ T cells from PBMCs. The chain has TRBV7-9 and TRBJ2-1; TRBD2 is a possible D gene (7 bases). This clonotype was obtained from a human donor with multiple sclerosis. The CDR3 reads CASSWGGPEQFF. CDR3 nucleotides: TGTGCCAGCAGTTGGGGGGGGCCTGAGCAGTTCTTC.